Below, 12 T cell receptor beta chains from the same sample are listed, as sequenced in a study of blood T cell repertoires in COVID-19. Profiled with immunoSEQ multiplex PCR; TCRdb holds only in-frame clones, not every one. The table has about 290,000 clones, under 90% seen once. The sample was PBMCs or T cells enriched from blood (not recorded which). The receptors were gathered from a woman aged 40 to 50 who had recovered from COVID-19.

The chain uses TRBV6-2 or TRBV6-3 and TRBJ1-2, with a tentative D call TRBD1 (5 bases). CDR3 length equals 11 residues. CDR1 and CDR2 from the germline V gene are MNHEY and SVGEGT. The germline V and J ends were trimmed by 4 bases and 8 bases, with 8 bases remaining between them. In DNA form, the CDR3 reads TGTGCCAGCAGTTCCCGGGGGGGCTACACCTTC. As protein: CASSSRGGYTF.

The CDR3 spells CASSLDQGDEQYF. As DNA, the CDR3 is TGTGCCAGCAGCTTAGATCAGGGGGACGAGCAGTACTTC. The gene calls are TRBV7-6 and TRBJ2-7, with 7 bases that match TRBD1. Germline V CDR1 and CDR2: SGHVS, FNYEAQ. This CDR3 spans 13 amino acids. Trimming at V came to 1 base and at J to 5 bases, leaving 2 bases not matched to a gene.

The V gene is TRBV5-1, the J gene TRBJ1-6; D may be TRBD1 (5 bases). The germline gives CDR1 SGHRS, CDR2 YFSETQ. With 0 bases removed from V and 10 bases from J, the gap between germline ends came to 14 bases. The CDR3 totals 15 residues. The CDR3 loop is CASSLVGRGESPLHF. CDR3 DNA: TGCGCCAGCAGCTTGGTTGGGAGGGGCGAATCACCCCTCCACTTT.

V is TRBV15 and J is TRBJ1-6, with TRBD1 as a possible D gene (6 bases). Germline CDR1 is LNHNV and CDR2 is YYDKDF (reference sequence). The V end lost 3 bases, the J end lost 3 bases, and 12 bases lay between the germline ends. The CDR3 has 16 residues. CDR3 residues: CATSRAQGNYNSPLHF. The CDR3 nucleotides read TGTGCCACCAGCAGGGCACAGGGAAACTATAATTCACCCCTCCACTTT.

The rearrangement joins TRBV30 to TRBJ2-5; D perhaps matches TRBD2 (6 bases). The CDR3 runs 12 residues. Germline V CDR1 and CDR2: GTSNPN, SVGIG (reference sequence). The ends were cut back, 5 bases at V and 7 bases at J, with 14 bases in the middle. The CDR3 DNA is TGTGCCTGGGGGGGACTTAAAGGGACCCAGTACTTC. As protein: CAWGGLKGTQYF.

The gene calls are TRBV29-1 and TRBJ1-2; 7 bases are a match to TRBD1. Per germline, CDR1 SQVTM and CDR2 ANQGSEA. This CDR3 contains 13 residues. J gave up 8 bases and V 4 bases, and 10 bases lay outside the gene matches. CDR3 protein: CSVGGQTEVGYTF. The CDR3 coding sequence is TGCAGCGTTGGGGGACAGACGGAAGTCGGCTACACCTTC.

The CDR3 nucleotides read TGTGCCAGCAGCTTATCCCCGGGAAGCTCCTACGAGCAGTACTTC. Its protein product is CASSLSPGSSYEQYF. The chain carries TRBV7-2 and TRBJ2-7, with D perhaps matching TRBD2 (5 bases). The V and J ends lost 2 bases and 0 bases respectively, with 11 bases between them. This CDR3 contains 15 residues. Looked up from germline, CDR1 is SGHTA and CDR2 is FQGNSA.

This chain links TRBV5-1 with TRBJ1-2; 12 bases are a match to TRBD1. The CDR3 has 15 residues. Germline values: CDR1 SGHRS, CDR2 YFSETQ. V gave up 1 base and J gave up 7 bases; unmatched junction bases: 5. In nucleotides, the CDR3 is TGCGCCAGCAGCTTGTCGGGACAGGGGGCGTCTGGCTACACCTTC. It yields the protein CASSLSGQGASGYTF.

The chain is built from TRBV4-2 and TRBJ2-7, with 13 bases that match TRBD2. The length of the CDR3 is 18 residues. The V gene end was trimmed by 4 bases and the J gene end by 0 bases; junction bases not matched to a gene: 9. From germline, CDR1 is LGHNA and CDR2 YNFKEQ. CDR3 loop: CASSRRSWTSGGSYEQYF. CDR3 DNA sequence: TGTGCCAGCAGCCGCCGATCCTGGACTAGCGGGGGCTCCTACGAGCAGTACTTC.

The chain recombines TRBV18 with TRBJ2-2; 8 nucleotides match TRBD1. With 4 bases clipped from V and 4 bases from J, the junction kept 8 bases outside the gene matches. There are 16 residues in the CDR3. Germline V CDR1 and CDR2: KGHSH, LQKENI. CDR3 sequence: CASSQGQGGSTGELFF. The CDR3 DNA reads as TGTGCCAGCTCACAAGGACAGGGTGGAAGCACCGGGGAGCTGTTTTTT.

The DNA of the CDR3 is TGTGCCATCAGTGGGAGCTCGAAAGGCTACGAGCAGTACTTC. It translates to CAISGSSKGYEQYF. The chain uses TRBV10-3 and TRBJ2-7, with no clear D. The CDR3 length is 14 residues. The V and J ends lost 4 bases and 3 bases respectively, with 13 bases between them. Germline-derived CDR1 and CDR2 are ENHRY and SYGVKD.

V is TRBV6-5 and J is TRBJ1-1; D gene uncertain. This CDR3 has 16 residues. Trimming left V 0 bases short and J 0 bases short, with 11 bases between. Germline lookup yields CDR1 MNHEY and CDR2 SVGAGI. The CDR3 loop reads CASSYSYPGMNTEAFF. As DNA, the CDR3 is TGTGCCAGCAGTTACTCTTATCCAGGAATGAACACTGAAGCTTTCTTT.